This TCR beta chain was obtained from a study of shared clonotypes between healthy human individuals. Clones were read by immunoSEQ multiplex PCR, and TCRdb kept only the in-frame ones, dropping some. The sample shows roughly 650,000 clones, almost 97% of them seen only once. General study points: Compared with memory subsets, naive subsets generally had larger estimated richness.

Trimming stripped 1 base from V and 2 bases from J, with 12 bases between. The germline V gene has CDR1 SNHLY and CDR2 FYNNEI. This CDR3 has 16 amino acids. As for this clone: Its matching antigen is unknown.

Sequencing used naive CD4+ T cells sorted from blood. Subset denoted: CD45RA+ positively selected. The V and J genes are TRBV2 and TRBJ1-5, with a tentative D call TRBD1 (6 bases). The sequence was collected from a woman in her twenties or thirties in good health. In DNA form, the CDR3 reads TGTGCCAGCAGTGAAGTATCGGGGGGCGGCAATCAGCCCCAGCATTTT. The encoded protein is CASSEVSGGGNQPQHF.